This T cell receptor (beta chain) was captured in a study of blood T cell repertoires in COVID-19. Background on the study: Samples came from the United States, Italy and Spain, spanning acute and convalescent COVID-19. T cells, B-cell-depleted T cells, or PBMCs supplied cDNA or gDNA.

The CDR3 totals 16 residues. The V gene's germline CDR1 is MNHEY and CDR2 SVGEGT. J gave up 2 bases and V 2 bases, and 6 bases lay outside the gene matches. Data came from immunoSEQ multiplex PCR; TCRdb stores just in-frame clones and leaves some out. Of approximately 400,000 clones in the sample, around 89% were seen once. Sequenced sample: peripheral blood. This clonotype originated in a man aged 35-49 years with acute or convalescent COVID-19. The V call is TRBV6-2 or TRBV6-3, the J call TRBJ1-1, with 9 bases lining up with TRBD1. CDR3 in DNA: TGTGCCAGCAGTTACGACATGGACAGGGGAAACACTGAAGCTTTCTTT. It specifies CASSYDMDRGNTEAFF.